Listed below are T cell receptor beta chains from one sample, sequenced in a study of T and B cells in COVID-19 patients. TCRdb recomputed calls from the multiplex PCR reads with MiXCR, one row per CDR3 protein. The sample lists about 10,000 distinct CDR3 sequences, approximately 29% occurring once. Input material: blood. These receptors were obtained from a human donor who had recovered from COVID-19. The CDR3 runs from the conserved cysteine through the conserved F or W. The D gene is left open where the match is weak. Part of the rows lack a size; the others show once, few, many or a class for expanded clones.

abundance: NA; j_gene: TRBJ2-1; d_gene: TRBD2; v_gene: TRBV19; CDR3nt: TGTGCCAGTAGTCCGGGACTAGCGGCACCTTCGTTCAATGAGCAGTTCTTC; CDR3aa: CASSPGLAAPSFNEQFF
abundance: once; j_gene: TRBJ1-1; d_gene: NA; v_gene: TRBV6-5; CDR3nt: TGTGCCACCCGTGTGGGGCCCATGAACACTGAAGCTTTCTTT; CDR3aa: CATRVGPMNTEAFF
abundance: few; j_gene: TRBJ1-1; d_gene: NA; v_gene: TRBV6-5; CDR3nt: TGTGCCAGTCGGGGGGGGCAATGGACTGAAGCTTTCTTT; CDR3aa: CASRGGQWTEAFF
abundance: many; j_gene: TRBJ2-5; d_gene: NA; v_gene: TRBV5-4; CDR3nt: TGTGCCAGCAGCTTCAAAGGGATTGAGACCCAGTACTTC; CDR3aa: CASSFKGIETQYF
abundance: NA; j_gene: TRBJ1-2; d_gene: NA; v_gene: TRBV7-2; CDR3nt: TGTGCCAGCAGCTTAGACAGAGACTATGGCTACACCTTC; CDR3aa: CASSLDRDYGYTF
abundance: medium-sized; j_gene: TRBJ2-7; d_gene: NA; v_gene: TRBV6-2/TRBV6-3; CDR3nt: TGTGCCAGCAGCTTCGACAGGTACGGCTCCGAGCAGTACTTC; CDR3aa: CASSFDRYGSEQYF
abundance: NA; j_gene: TRBJ2-1; d_gene: TRBD1; v_gene: TRBV11-1; CDR3nt: TGTGCCAGCAGCTTTAGGGGGCGCAGTGAGCAGTTCTTC; CDR3aa: CASSFRGRSEQFF
abundance: medium-sized; j_gene: TRBJ2-1; d_gene: TRBD1; v_gene: TRBV29-1; CDR3nt: TGCAGCGTTGAAGGCGGGCGGGACAGGGGAGCTGGGGAGCAGTTCTTC; CDR3aa: CSVEGGRDRGAGEQFF
abundance: NA; j_gene: TRBJ1-1; d_gene: NA; v_gene: TRBV30; CDR3nt: TGTGCCTGGAAGGGAATGGGCACTGAAGCTTTCTTT; CDR3aa: CAWKGMGTEAFF
abundance: NA; j_gene: TRBJ2-7; d_gene: TRBD1; v_gene: TRBV12-3/TRBV12-4; CDR3nt: TGTGCCAGCAGCCGCAGGGGGCGCGGGTACGAGCAGTACTTC; CDR3aa: CASSRRGRGYEQYF
abundance: NA; j_gene: TRBJ1-2; d_gene: TRBD1; v_gene: TRBV18; CDR3nt: TGTGCCAGCTCAGCCCAGGGGGCGGGCTATGGCTACACCTTC; CDR3aa: CASSAQGAGYGYTF
abundance: medium-sized; j_gene: TRBJ2-3; d_gene: NA; v_gene: TRBV27; CDR3nt: TGTGCCAGCAGTTTGGACAGCGGAGGCACAGATACGCAGTATTTT; CDR3aa: CASSLDSGGTDTQYF
abundance: few; j_gene: TRBJ1-5; d_gene: NA; v_gene: TRBV12-3/TRBV12-4; CDR3nt: TGTGCCAGCAGTTGGGGTGGTAATCAGCCCCAGCATTTT; CDR3aa: CASSWGGNQPQHF
abundance: medium-sized; j_gene: TRBJ1-1; d_gene: NA; v_gene: TRBV29-1; CDR3nt: TGCAGCGCCACTCGGATGAACACTGAAGCTTTCTTT; CDR3aa: CSATRMNTEAFF
abundance: NA; j_gene: TRBJ1-2; d_gene: NA; v_gene: TRBV19; CDR3nt: TGTGCCAGTAGTATACGAGGGGTCTATGGCTACACCTTC; CDR3aa: CASSIRGVYGYTF
abundance: few; j_gene: TRBJ2-3; d_gene: NA; v_gene: TRBV5-1; CDR3nt: TGCGCCAGCAGCTTGGGGGTCCCAGATACGCAGTATTTT; CDR3aa: CASSLGVPDTQYF
abundance: NA; j_gene: TRBJ2-3; d_gene: TRBD2; v_gene: TRBV7-2; CDR3nt: TGTGCCAGCAGCCAGCGGGGGGGCACAGATACGCAGTATTTT; CDR3aa: CASSQRGGTDTQYF
abundance: many; j_gene: TRBJ1-2; d_gene: TRBD1; v_gene: TRBV30; CDR3nt: TGTGCCTGGAGTCCAACGACAGGGACGACGGCTGGCTACACCTTC; CDR3aa: CAWSPTTGTTAGYTF
abundance: medium-sized; j_gene: TRBJ1-2; d_gene: TRBD1; v_gene: TRBV29-1; CDR3nt: TGCAGCGTAGGGGATCCGGGACAGGGAAGCGGCTACACCTTC; CDR3aa: CSVGDPGQGSGYTF
abundance: NA; j_gene: TRBJ1-2; d_gene: TRBD1; v_gene: TRBV12-3/TRBV12-4; CDR3nt: TGTGCCAGCAGTTTTGGACAGGGTGGGATTCGATACACCTTC; CDR3aa: CASSFGQGGIRYTF
abundance: medium-sized; j_gene: TRBJ2-2; d_gene: NA; v_gene: TRBV5-4; CDR3nt: TGTGCCAGCAGCTTGACCTCTTTGAACACCGGGGAGCTGTTTTTT; CDR3aa: CASSLTSLNTGELFF
abundance: medium-sized; j_gene: TRBJ2-5; d_gene: NA; v_gene: TRBV5-5; CDR3nt: TGTGCCAGCAGCTTGGGGGGGATGTCTCAAGAGACCCAGTACTTC; CDR3aa: CASSLGGMSQETQYF
abundance: NA; j_gene: TRBJ1-2; d_gene: NA; v_gene: TRBV6-5; CDR3nt: TGTGCCAGCAGCCCCGCAGGGGTAGGCTACACCTTC; CDR3aa: CASSPAGVGYTF
abundance: NA; j_gene: TRBJ2-5; d_gene: TRBD2; v_gene: TRBV18; CDR3nt: TGTGCCAGCTCACCTCCCGGACTAGTGGGACCCCAAGAGACCCAGTACTTC; CDR3aa: CASSPPGLVGPQETQYF
abundance: medium-sized; j_gene: TRBJ2-7; d_gene: TRBD2; v_gene: TRBV6-5; CDR3nt: TGTGCCAGCAGTGAAGGCGGGACTAGCGGACGATCTAGGTACGAGCAGTACTTC; CDR3aa: CASSEGGTSGRSRYEQYF
abundance: NA; j_gene: TRBJ1-5; d_gene: NA; v_gene: TRBV12-3/TRBV12-4; CDR3nt: TGTGCCAGCAGACGGTCCGGAGTGGAGCCCCAGCATTTT; CDR3aa: CASRRSGVEPQHF
abundance: medium-sized; j_gene: TRBJ2-5; d_gene: NA; v_gene: TRBV6-2/TRBV6-3; CDR3nt: TGTGCCAGCAGAAGGGAGACCCAGTACTTC; CDR3aa: CASRRETQYF
abundance: many; j_gene: TRBJ2-7; d_gene: TRBD2; v_gene: TRBV19; CDR3nt: TGTGCCAGTAGCTCCGGGACTAGCGGGGAATCCAGACGAGTCTACGAGCAGTACTTC; CDR3aa: CASSSGTSGESRRVYEQYF
abundance: few; j_gene: TRBJ2-5; d_gene: TRBD2; v_gene: TRBV6-2/TRBV6-3; CDR3nt: TGTGCCAGCACCGTCGGACTAGCGGGAGTAGAGACCCAGTACTTC; CDR3aa: CASTVGLAGVETQYF